Listed here are 25 T cell receptor beta chains from one sample, sequenced in a study of cytomegalovirus exposure and HLA in healthy donors. PCR involved 60 Vbeta and 13 Jbeta primers. The assay was immunoSEQ multiplex PCR, and TCRdb's table has in-frame clones only and misses some. The sample lists some 110,000 clones; 55% to 65% were seen once. Material for sequencing was PBMCs. The receptor source for this set is a woman between 35 and 50 years old in good health and CMV-seropositive.

The V and J genes are TRBV19 and TRBJ1-5, with D possibly being TRBD1 (6 bases). The CDR3 is made up of 17 amino acids. CDR1 and CDR2 from the germline V gene are LNHDA and SQIVND (reference sequence). V lost 5 bases, J lost 3 bases, and 20 bases lay in between. As DNA, the CDR3 is TGTGCCAGTAGTCCGCCGAGGGGGGGTCGGGACAATCAGCCCCAGCATTTT. Translation: CASSPPRGGRDNQPQHF.

This rearrangement joins TRBV5-4 to TRBJ2-7; perhaps TRBD2 as D (5 bases). V was pared by 0 bases and J by 1 base, with 5 bases between. Germline loops: CDR1 SGHNT, CDR2 YYREEE (reference sequence). The CDR3 covers 13 residues. This CDR3 reads CASSLAGSYEQYF. The CDR3 coding sequence is TGTGCCAGCAGCTTGGCGGGATCCTACGAGCAGTACTTC.

This chain joins TRBV5-1 and TRBJ1-1; no firm D call. Germline CDR1 is SGHRS and CDR2 is YFSETQ. The V end was cut by 3 bases, the J end by 4 bases, with 13 bases between. The CDR3 extends over 14 amino acids. CDR3 bases: TGCGCCAGCAGCTCGATTTGGGGAGCCACTGAAGCTTTCTTT. Protein: CASSSIWGATEAFF.

This chain uses TRBV27 with TRBJ1-5; D may be TRBD1 (5 bases). Trimming shortened V by 10 bases and J by 6 bases, and 19 bases separated the two germline ends. The CDR3 runs to 14 residues. The V gene's germline CDR1 is MNHEY and CDR2 SMNVEV (reference sequence). The CDR3, as DNA: TGTGCCACCAGCAGGGTGGGATACAGTCAGCCCCAGCATTTT. It is translated as CATSRVGYSQPQHF.

The gene calls are TRBV4-1 and TRBJ2-1, with 7 bases identical to TRBD2. With V trimmed by 0 bases and J by 3 bases, 5 bases remained unmatched. Germline V gene lookup returns CDR1 MGHRA and CDR2 YSYEKL. The CDR3 loop spans 16 amino acids. CDR3 bases: TGCGCCAGCAGCCAAGATGGGCTAGCGGTCTACAATGAGCAGTTCTTC. Residues: CASSQDGLAVYNEQFF.

The chain has TRBV5-1 and TRBJ2-2; TRBD1 matches at 8 bases. CDR1 is SGHRS and CDR2 is YFSETQ in the germline V gene. This CDR3 comprises 18 residues. V dropped 0 bases and J dropped 3; count of bases not matched to a gene: 10. The CDR3 nucleotides are TGCGCCAGCAGCTTGGGGTTCTTGACAGGGGAGGACACCGGGGAGCTGTTTTTT. Translated: CASSLGFLTGEDTGELFF.

The J gene is TRBJ2-5, the V gene TRBV28, with 11 bases aligning to TRBD2. V was pared by 2 bases and J by 2 bases, with 4 bases of the junction left unmatched. The germline CDR1 and CDR2 sequences are MDHEN and SYDVKM. The CDR3 contains 16 residues. The CDR3 DNA sequence: TGTGCCAGCAGTTTAGTACTAGCGGGAGATCAAGAGACCCAGTACTTC. Its protein is CASSLVLAGDQETQYF.

The sample holds a few counts of this clone. The gene calls are TRBV6-5 and TRBJ1-5; D ambiguous. Deletions cut 6 bases from V and 0 bases from J, with 9 bases between. Germline loops: CDR1 MNHEY, CDR2 SVGAGI. The CDR3 consists of 14 residues. CDR3 region: CASSTGASNQPQHF. The CDR3 nucleotides are TGTGCCAGCAGCACGGGAGCTAGCAATCAGCCCCAGCATTTT.

The V call is TRBV7-2, the J call TRBJ2-5; the match to TRBD1 covers 9 bases. The CDR3 contains 16 residues. Per germline, CDR1 SGHTA and CDR2 FQGNSA. V was clipped by 3 bases and J by 3 bases; unmatched bases: 8. Written as DNA, the CDR3 is TGTGCCAGCAGCTTTAGGGGGACAGGGTATGAAGAGACCCAGTACTTC. Translation: CASSFRGTGYEETQYF.

V gene TRBV10-3 combines with J gene TRBJ2-5; tentative D call: TRBD2 (5 bases). Germline lookup yields CDR1 ENHRY and CDR2 SYGVKD. This CDR3 contains 13 residues. The V end was cut by 4 bases, the J end by 2 bases, with 8 bases between. As DNA, the CDR3 is TGTGCCATCAGTGGTCCGGGACAAGAGACCCAGTACTTC. Translating it yields CAISGPGQETQYF.

This clone has a handful of counts. The CDR3 sequence: CASSQDAGLQQPQHF. In DNA form, the CDR3 reads TGTGCCAGCAGCCAAGATGCGGGTCTTCAGCAGCCCCAGCATTTT. This rearrangement joins TRBV4-2 to TRBJ1-5; D remains unclear. Deletions cut 0 bases from V and 7 bases from J, with 13 bases between. This CDR3 is built from 15 residues. Per germline, CDR1 LGHNA and CDR2 YNFKEQ.

This clone was detected only once. The genes are TRBV7-9 and TRBJ2-2, with a tentative D call TRBD2 (5 bases). This CDR3 comprises 13 residues. The ends were cut back, 5 bases at V and 4 bases at J, with 8 bases in the middle. Germline-derived CDR1 and CDR2 are SEHNR and FQNEAQ (reference sequence). The CDR3 loop reads CASSPGLTGELFF. CDR3 DNA: TGTGCCAGCAGCCCTGGACTCACCGGGGAGCTGTTTTTT. Variable domain in full (rest from reference TRBV7-9 and TRBJ2-2): DTGVSQNPRHKITKRGQNVTFRCDPISEHNRLYWYRQTLGQGPEFLTYFQNEAQLEKSRLLSDRFSAERPKGSFSTLEIQRTEQGDSAMYLCASSPGLTGELFFGEGSRLTVL.

This clone was recorded a few times. This chain connects TRBV6-6 to TRBJ1-1; D is undetermined. Germline V gene lookup returns CDR1 MNHNY and CDR2 SVGAGI (reference sequence). The CDR3 has 12 residues. Deletions cut 5 bases from V and 7 bases from J, with 11 bases between. This chain's CDR3 is CASSQSLIEAFF. DNA for the CDR3: TGTGCCAGCAGTCAAAGCCTAATTGAAGCTTTCTTT.

The DNA of the CDR3 is TGTGCCAGCAGCACGAGGGCTTCCTACAATGAGCAGTTCTTC. Encoded protein: CASSTRASYNEQFF. V usage is TRBV5-4 and J usage is TRBJ2-1; D is possibly TRBD2 (5 bases). The CDR3 contains 14 residues. Looked up from germline, CDR1 is SGHNT and CDR2 is YYREEE (reference sequence). V lost 4 bases and J 1 base, leaving 9 bases between the germline ends.

This chain joins TRBV9 and TRBJ2-1; TRBD2 aligns across 14 bases. J was trimmed by 2 bases and V by 3 bases; bases with no gene match: 7. Germline V gives CDR1 SGDLS, CDR2 YYNGEE. There are 18 residues in the CDR3. The CDR3 loop is CASSAGLAGDGTYNEQFF. The CDR3 nucleotides read TGTGCCAGCAGCGCGGGACTAGCGGGAGATGGGACCTACAATGAGCAGTTCTTC.

This chain connects TRBV27 to TRBJ2-1, with 9 bases that match TRBD2. Trimming cost V 3 bases and J 4 bases; bases outside gene matches: 7. The CDR3 covers 16 residues. Germline loops: CDR1 MNHEY, CDR2 SMNVEV (reference sequence). CDR3 sequence (DNA): TGTGCCAGCAGTTTCCGAATAGCGGGAGCTTACAATGAGCAGTTCTTC. Translating it yields CASSFRIAGAYNEQFF.

In its sample, this clone was seen a few times. This chain connects TRBV5-1 to TRBJ2-1; possibly TRBD2 for D (5 bases). The V gene lost 4 bases and the J gene lost 3 bases, with 14 bases spanning the gap. Germline V lookup: CDR1 SGHRS, CDR2 YFSETQ. The CDR3 is made up of 15 amino acids. CDR3 bases: TGCGCCAGCAGCCCCGCCTGGGAGTACTACAATGAGCAGTTCTTC. It is translated as CASSPAWEYYNEQFF.

The genes are TRBV4-1 and TRBJ1-2, with D tentatively TRBD1 (5 bases). Germline values: CDR1 MGHRA, CDR2 YSYEKL. Trimming removed 4 bases at V and 2 bases at J, with 11 bases between. The CDR3 length is 14 residues. CDR3 amino acids: CASSRQEGNYGYTF. The CDR3 DNA follows: TGCGCCAGCAGCCGTCAGGAGGGGAACTATGGCTACACCTTC.

The CDR3 loop reads CASSSTGGEQYF. The CDR3 DNA is TGTGCCAGCAGTTCAACAGGGGGCGAGCAGTACTTC. This chain links TRBV27 with TRBJ2-7, with 8 positions matching TRBD1. The CDR3 length is 12 residues. Germline-derived CDR1 and CDR2 are MNHEY and SMNVEV (reference sequence). The V and J ends lost 4 bases and 6 bases, in that order; junction bases with no gene match: 2.

This clone was detected a few times. The chain is built from TRBV7-9 and TRBJ1-4; no definite D call. The CDR3 length is 16 residues. Trimming took 5 bases from V and 0 from J, leaving 13 bases between them. Germline V lookup: CDR1 SEHNR, CDR2 FQNEAQ (reference sequence). The CDR3 DNA reads as TGTGCCAGCAGCCCTGGTAGTTTCGCAACTAATGAAAAACTGTTTTTT. The encoded protein is CASSPGSFATNEKLFF.

The V and J genes are TRBV15 and TRBJ2-1, with D uncertain. V lost 3 bases and J lost 0, with 9 bases in between. Germline V lookup: CDR1 LNHNV, CDR2 YYDKDF (reference sequence). This CDR3 has 15 residues. CDR3: CATSRTGSSYNEQFF. CDR3 coding DNA: TGTGCCACCAGCAGGACTGGTAGCTCCTACAATGAGCAGTTCTTC.

This clone was recorded a few times. The rearrangement links TRBV10-3 to TRBJ1-2; 9 bases agree with TRBD1. This CDR3 has 14 amino acids. Germline CDR1 ENHRY, CDR2 SYGVKD. V lost 11 bases to trimming and J lost 3 bases; unmatched junction nucleotides: 10. CDR3 sequence: CAASPDRGHYGYTF. CDR3 nucleotides: TGTGCCGCTAGCCCGGACAGGGGACACTATGGCTACACCTTC.

The chain has TRBV19 and TRBJ2-1, with unresolved D. The germline CDR1 and CDR2 sequences are LNHDA and SQIVND (reference sequence). V shed 5 bases and J shed 7 bases, with 9 bases lying between them. This CDR3 has 12 residues. CDR3 sequence (DNA): TGTGCCAGTAGTCCAGGCAATAATGAGCAGTTCTTC. The encoded protein is CASSPGNNEQFF. Looking up the rest from reference TRBV19 and TRBJ2-1 gives the full variable domain: DGGITQSPKYLFRKEGQNVTLSCEQNLNHDAMYWYRQDPGQGLRLIYYSQIVNDFQKGDIAEGYSVSREKKESFPLTVTSAQKNPTAFYLCASSPGNNEQFFGPGTRLTVL.

This rearrangement joins TRBV29-1 to TRBJ1-2; D is unresolved. V was cut by 0 bases and J by 2 bases, with 13 bases left in between. Germline loops: CDR1 SQVTM, CDR2 ANQGSEA. This CDR3 contains 15 residues. CDR3 loop: CSVEDPLAENYGYTF. The CDR3 coding sequence is TGCAGCGTTGAAGATCCCTTGGCAGAAAACTATGGCTACACCTTC.

This clone was detected a few times. The chain joins TRBV7-9 to TRBJ1-2; possibly TRBD1 for D (5 bases). V lost 5 bases and J lost 4, with 11 bases in between. The CDR3 loop spans 13 amino acids. Germline V gene data show CDR1 as SEHNR and CDR2 as FQNEAQ (reference sequence). In DNA, the CDR3 is TGTGCCAGCAGCCTAGACAGTGCCTATGGCTACACCTTC. As protein: CASSLDSAYGYTF.